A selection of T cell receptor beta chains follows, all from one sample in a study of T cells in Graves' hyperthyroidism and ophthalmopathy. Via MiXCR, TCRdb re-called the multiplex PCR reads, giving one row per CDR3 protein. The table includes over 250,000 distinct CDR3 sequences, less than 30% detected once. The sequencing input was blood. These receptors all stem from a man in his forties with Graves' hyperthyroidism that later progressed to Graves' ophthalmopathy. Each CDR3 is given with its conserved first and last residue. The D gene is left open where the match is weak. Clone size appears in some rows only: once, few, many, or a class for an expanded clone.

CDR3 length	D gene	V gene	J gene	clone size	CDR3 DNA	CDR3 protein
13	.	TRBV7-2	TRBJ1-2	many	TGTGCCAGCAAACATAGTGGGTTCTATGGCTACACCTTC	CASKHSGFYGYTF
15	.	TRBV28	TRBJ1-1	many	TGTGCCAGCAGTTTATGGGACCAGAGGAACACTGAAGCTTTCTTT	CASSLWDQRNTEAFF
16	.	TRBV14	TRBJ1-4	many	TGTGCCAGCAGCCAAGGGAAGTGGGCAACTAATGAAAAACTGTTTTTT	CASSQGKWATNEKLFF
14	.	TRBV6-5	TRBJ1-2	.	TGTGCCAGCAGTGACTCCGACAGAGACTATGGCTACACCTTC	CASSDSDRDYGYTF
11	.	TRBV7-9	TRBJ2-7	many	TGTGCCAGCGGTCCGGGCCACGAGCAGTACTTC	CASGPGHEQYF
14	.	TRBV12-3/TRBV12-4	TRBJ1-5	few	TGTGCCAGCAGGGCTCAGGGCGGCAATCAGCCCCAGCATTTT	CASRAQGGNQPQHF
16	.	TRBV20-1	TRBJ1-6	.	TGCAGTGCTCGCGGGAAGGGGGGGCAGCACAATTCACCCCTCCACTTT	CSARGKGGQHNSPLHF
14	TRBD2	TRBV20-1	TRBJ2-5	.	TGCAGTGCTTCCCCCCTAGCGGGGGCAGAGACCCAGTACTTC	CSASPLAGAETQYF
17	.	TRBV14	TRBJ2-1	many	TGTGCCAGCAGCCAAGATCCTGTTGAGAGCTCCTACAATGAGCAGTTCTTC	CASSQDPVESSYNEQFF
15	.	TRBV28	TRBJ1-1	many	TGTGCCAGCAGGCCATCGTTCAGGGGATACACTGAAGCTTTCTTT	CASRPSFRGYTEAFF
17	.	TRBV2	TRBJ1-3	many	TGTGCCAGCAGTGAAGCCCAGGGTATGTTGGCGGGAAACACCATATATTTT	CASSEAQGMLAGNTIYF
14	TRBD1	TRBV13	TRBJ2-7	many	TGTGCCAGCAGCAACCGGGACAGGGGCTACGAGCAGTACTTC	CASSNRDRGYEQYF
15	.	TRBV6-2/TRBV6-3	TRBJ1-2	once	TGTGCCAGCAACCCCCAAGGACCGACTTGGGGTGGCTACACCTTC	CASNPQGPTWGGYTF
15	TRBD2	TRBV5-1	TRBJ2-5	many	TGCGCCAGCAGCCTGGGGAGCGGGAGGATTCCGGCCCAGTACTTC	CASSLGSGRIPAQYF
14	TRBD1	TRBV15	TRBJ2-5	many	TGTGCCACCAGTTTCCGGGACAGCCAAGAGACCCAGTACTTC	CATSFRDSQETQYF
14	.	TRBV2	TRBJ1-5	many	TGTGCCAGCAGCGACCGAGAGCGGGATCAGCCCCAGCATTTT	CASSDRERDQPQHF
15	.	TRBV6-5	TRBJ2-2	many	TGTGCCAGCAGATACACGACAATGAGCGGCGGGGAGCTGTTTTTT	CASRYTTMSGGELFF
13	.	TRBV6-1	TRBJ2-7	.	TGTGCCAGCAGGAGAGTTGCAAAATACGAGCAGTACTTC	CASRRVAKYEQYF
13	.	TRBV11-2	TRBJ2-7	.	TGTGCCAGCAGCTCAAGCCTTGACTACGAGCAGTACTTC	CASSSSLDYEQYF
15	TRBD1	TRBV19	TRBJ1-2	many	TGTGCCAGTAGTATGAAACAGGGGGCGCAAAGTGGCTACACCTTC	CASSMKQGAQSGYTF
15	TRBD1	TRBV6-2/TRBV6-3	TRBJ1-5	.	TGTGCCAGCAGCCCAATGGGACAGAATAATCAGCCCCAGCATTTT	CASSPMGQNNQPQHF
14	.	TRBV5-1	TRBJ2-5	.	TGCGCCAGCAGCTTGTTAGGGGGGGAAGAGACCCAGTACTTC	CASSLLGGEETQYF
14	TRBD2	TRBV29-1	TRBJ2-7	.	TGCAGCGCCTCTGGACTAGCGGGTCCTTACGAGCAGTACTTC	CSASGLAGPYEQYF
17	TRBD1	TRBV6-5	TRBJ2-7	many	TGTGCCCCACAAGAGGGCCAGGGGGCTGCAGTAACCTACGAGCAGTACTTC	CAPQEGQGAAVTYEQYF
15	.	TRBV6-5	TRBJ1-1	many	TGTGCCAGCAGTTCCCCCGGCAGGGGAAACACTGAAGCTTTCTTT	CASSSPGRGNTEAFF
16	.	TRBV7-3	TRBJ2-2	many	TGTGCCAGCAGCTTAGATTCTGGGGGTCTGGCCGGGGAGCTGTTTTTT	CASSLDSGGLAGELFF
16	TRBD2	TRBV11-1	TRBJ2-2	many	TGTGCCAGCAGCTTACGGGGGGAGATAGACACCGGGGAGCTGTTTTTT	CASSLRGEIDTGELFF
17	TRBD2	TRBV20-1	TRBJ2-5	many	TGCAGTGCCACCGGACTAGCGGGAGAGGGAGTTGGAGAGACCCAGTACTTC	CSATGLAGEGVGETQYF
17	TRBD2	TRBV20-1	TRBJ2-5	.	TGCAGTGCTAGAGATACGCTCGGGCAGCGGGGCAAAGAGACCCAGTACTTC	CSARDTLGQRGKETQYF
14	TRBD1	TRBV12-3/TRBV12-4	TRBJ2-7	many	TGTGCCAGCGCTCATGGGACAGCCTCCTACGAGCAGTACTTC	CASAHGTASYEQYF
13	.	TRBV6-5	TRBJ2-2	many	TGTGCCGGCAGGAGGGTGGACACCGGGGAGCTGTTTTTT	CAGRRVDTGELFF
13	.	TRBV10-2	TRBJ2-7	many	TGCGCCAGCAGCATTAGCAGAGATTACGAGCAGTACTTC	CASSISRDYEQYF
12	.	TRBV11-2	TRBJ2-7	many	TGTGCCAGCAGGGGATTGAGGTACGAGCAGTACTTC	CASRGLRYEQYF
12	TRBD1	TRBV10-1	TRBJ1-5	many	TGCGCCACCGAACAGGGGGGACAGCCCCAGCATTTT	CATEQGGQPQHF